A selection of T cell receptor beta chains follows, all from one sample in a study of CD8+CD57+ T cells in acquired aplastic anemia. One entry per CDR3 protein results from TCRdb running MiXCR on the reads. The sample carries around 400,000 distinct CDR3 sequences, about two thirds recorded once. Sequenced input: sorted CD4+, CD8+, or CD8+CD57+ T cells (not recorded which) from PBMCs. These receptors were taken from a human donor in good health, serving as a control. The CDR3 runs from the conserved cysteine through the conserved F or W. A D gene is named only where the DNA matches it firmly. The size of a clone is reported for some rows only, either as once, few or many, or as a class for expanded clones.

abundance,v_gene,j_gene,d_gene,CDR3nt,CDR3aa
.,TRBV7-3,TRBJ2-7,.,TGTGCCAGCAGCGAATGGTTTCCAGGGCCCTCTGGGGCCTTC,CASSEWFPGPSGAF
many,TRBV5-5,TRBJ1-1,TRBD1,TGTGCCAGCACCCCGGGGGACAGGCCAAACACTGAAGCTTTCTTT,CASTPGDRPNTEAFF
.,TRBV7-8,TRBJ2-7,.,TGTGCCAGCAGCTTAGGGGGGGGGGGGGCACTCTACGAGCAGTACTTC,CASSLGGGGALYEQYF
.,TRBV7-2,TRBJ2-3,.,TGTGCCAGCAGCTCCGCCGCGAATAACGCCTGGACTGTTACGCAGTATTTT,CASSSAANNAWTVTQYF
.,TRBV11-2,TRBJ2-1,.,TGTGCCAGCACCATAAATCCCCTCAATGGTGAGCAGTTCTTC,CASTINPLNGEQFF
.,TRBV7-7,TRBJ1-6,.,.,CASRMTSPEQYFGF
.,TRBV29-1,TRBJ2-2,TRBD1,TGCAGCGTAAACAGGGGCCGGACCGGGGAGCCGTTTTTT,CSVNRGRTGEPFF
.,TRBV15,TRBJ1-2,.,TGTGCCACCAGCGGCAGGGACGTCGGCTACACCTTC,CATSGRDVGYTF
many,TRBV19,TRBJ2-2,.,TGTGCCAGTAGTATTGGACTGGCGAACACCGGGGAGCTGTTTTTT,CASSIGLANTGELFF
few,TRBV6-2/TRBV6-3,TRBJ2-1,.,TGTGCCAGCAGTACCCGGTTGTTGTCTGACGGTGAGCAGTTCTTC,CASSTRLLSDGEQFF
.,TRBV12-3/TRBV12-4,TRBJ2-1,TRBD2,TGTGCCAGCAGTTTAGGCGGGGGGCTCACCTACGAGCAGTTCTTC,CASSLGGGLTYEQFF
.,TRBV7-8,TRBJ1-6,.,TGTGCCAGCTACGGGGCGGCACCCTATAATACGCCCCTCCACTTT,CASYGAAPYNTPLHF
.,TRBV20-1,TRBJ2-3,TRBD2,TGCAGTGCTAGGGACACCGCTAGCGGTTCGACAGATACGCAGTATTTT,CSARDTASGSTDTQYF
.,TRBV14,TRBJ1-2,.,TGTGCCAGCAGCATAGGCCGGCGCCGTGGCTACACCTTC,CASSIGRRRGYTF
.,TRBV7-2,TRBJ1-2,TRBD1,TGTGCCAGCAGCTTAGCGGGGACAGACGGCAAGTACTGCTACACCTTC,CASSLAGTDGKYCYTF
.,TRBV29-1,TRBJ2-6,.,TGCAGCGCCCACCCGACCAGGGGAAACACTGAAGCTTTC,CSAHPTRGNTEAF
.,TRBV9,TRBJ2-1,.,TGTGCCAGCAGCGTGGGAAGGACGGTCGACAATGAGCAGTTCTTC,CASSVGRTVDNEQFF
.,TRBV7-6,TRBJ2-7,.,TGTGCCAGCAGCTTTGGGGTCCAAGAGACCCAGTACTTCTTC,CASSFGVQETQYFF
many,TRBV7-7,TRBJ2-1,.,TGTGCCAGCAGCGTAGACAGGACAAGCTCCTACAATGAGCAGTTCTTC,CASSVDRTSSYNEQFF
.,TRBV20-1,TRBJ1-5,.,TGCAGTGCTAGAAGCCAGAGCCCGTGCAATCAGCCCCAGCATTTT,CSARSQSPCNQPQHF
.,TRBV7-9,TRBJ1-6,TRBD1,TGCGCCAGCAGCACGGACAGGGAGAGTGGGTCACCCCTCCACTTT,CASSTDRESGSPLHF
.,TRBV7-2,TRBJ2-5,.,TGTGCCAGCAGCTTAGGGCGGGCCGTAGAGACCCAGTACTTC,CASSLGRAVETQYF
few,TRBV7-2,TRBJ2-5,.,TGTGCCAGCAGCTTAGATGGTGTCCCGCCAGAGACCCAGTACTTC,CASSLDGVPPETQYF
few,TRBV5-1,TRBJ2-3,.,TGCGCCAGCAGCTTGGAGGGGGGGACAGATACGCAGTATTTT,CASSLEGGTDTQYF
.,TRBV20-1,TRBJ2-3,TRBD1,TGCAGTGCTAGAGTACAGGGGGGCTATGAAGATACGCAGTATTTT,CSARVQGGYEDTQYF
many,TRBV24-1,TRBJ1-6,TRBD1,TGTGCCACCCTCGGACAGGGGGCCCACTCTAATTCACCCCTCCACTTT,CATLGQGAHSNSPLHF
many,TRBV6-2/TRBV6-3,TRBJ1-2,TRBD1,TGTGCCAGCAGGGGGGGACCGGGACAGGTGCATCCGTCCTATGGCTACACCTTC,CASRGGPGQVHPSYGYTF
.,TRBV5-1,TRBJ2-5,.,TGCGCCAGCAGCTTGAGTAGGGACTCTGGGGAGACCCAGTACTTC,CASSLSRDSGETQYF
once,TRBV15,TRBJ2-7,.,TGTGCCACCAGCAGAGATTGGCGGTACGAGCAGTACTTC,CATSRDWRYEQYF
once,TRBV7-2,TRBJ2-5,.,TGTGCCAGCAGCTTTCAGGTCCAAGAAGCGAACTACTACTTC,CASSFQVQEANYYF
many,TRBV9,TRBJ1-2,TRBD1,TGTGCCAGCAGCGTAGCCTTGGGAGGACAGGGGGCTGGGTATGGCTACACCTTC,CASSVALGGQGAGYGYTF
many,TRBV15,TRBJ2-3,.,TGTGCCACCAGCAGAGATCGAAGGGCTGGTAACACAGATACGCAGTATTTT,CATSRDRRAGNTDTQYF
.,TRBV24-1,TRBJ2-1,.,TGTGCCACCAGTGGGATACGAGAGGGATACAACGAGCAGTTCTTC,CATSGIREGYNEQFF
.,TRBV20-1,TRBJ2-1,TRBD2,TGCCGCCCCCAGCGGGGAGGGAGCAATGGTACTGAGCAGTTCTTC,CRPQRGGSNGTEQFF
few,TRBV2,TRBJ2-3,.,TGTGCCAGCAGTTTACTGGGAGGCACAGATACGCAGTATTTT,CASSLLGGTDTQYF
.,TRBV9,TRBJ1-1,.,TGTGCCAGCAGCCTAAGGCGCCGGGGAGGGAAAGCTGCTTTCTTT,CASSLRRRGGKAAFF
many,TRBV3-1,TRBJ2-3,.,TGTGCCAGCAGCCAAGACACAGATACGCAGTATTTT,CASSQDTDTQYF
few,TRBV18,TRBJ1-3,.,TGTGCCAGCTCACGGGACATAACTGGAAACACCATATATTTT,CASSRDITGNTIYF